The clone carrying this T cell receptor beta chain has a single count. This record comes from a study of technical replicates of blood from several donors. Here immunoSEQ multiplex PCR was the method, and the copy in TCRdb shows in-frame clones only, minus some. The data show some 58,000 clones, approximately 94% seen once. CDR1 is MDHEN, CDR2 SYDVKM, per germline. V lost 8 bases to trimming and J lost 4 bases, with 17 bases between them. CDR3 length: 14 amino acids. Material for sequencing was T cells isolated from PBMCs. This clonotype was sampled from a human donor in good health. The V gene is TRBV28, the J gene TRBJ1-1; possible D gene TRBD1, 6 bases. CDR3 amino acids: CASGRTGSGTEAFF. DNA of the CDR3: TGTGCCAGCGGTCGAACAGGGAGCGGCACTGAAGCTTTCTTT.